This is a list of T cell receptor beta chains from one sample in a study of cytomegalovirus exposure and HLA in healthy donors. Produced via immunoSEQ multiplex PCR; TCRdb's table is partial and in-frame only. The data hold more than 130,000 clones, with 60% to 85% observed a single time. Sequenced: PBMCs. All receptors come from a male donor in good health and CMV-seronegative. CDR3s leave out the opening cysteine and the closing phenylalanine or tryptophan. The order of the fields is J gene, V gene, CDR3 protein.

TRBJ1-2,TRBV7-2,ASSSTGGYGYT
-,TRBV5-1,ASSPTGTTYEQY
TRBJ1-2,TRBV9,ASSRGYGYT
TRBJ2-2,TRBV4-2,ASSQAGGPNPGELF
TRBJ1-6,TRBV28,FTGQVASPLH
TRBJ2-7,TRBV7-9,ASSLEGQSYEQY
TRBJ1-2,TRBV6-5,ASSTPRVNDYGYP
TRBJ1-5,TRBV25-1,ASSGHSGQGSNQPQH
TRBJ1-6,TRBV25-1,ASSGQGSYNSPLH
TRBJ2-2,TRBV5-6,ASSPLGGTGELF
TRBJ1-1,TRBV7-2,ASSPTGNTEAF
TRBJ1-1,TRBV4-3,ASSQDQYTEAF
TRBJ2-6,TRBV9,ASSGGTGGAGGANVLT
TRBJ2-7,TRBV10-3,AISGSDPGQGYEQY
TRBJ2-7,TRBV5-1,ASSLGGLAGMSYEQY
TRBJ2-5,TRBV6-1,ASSETPSGLYQETQY